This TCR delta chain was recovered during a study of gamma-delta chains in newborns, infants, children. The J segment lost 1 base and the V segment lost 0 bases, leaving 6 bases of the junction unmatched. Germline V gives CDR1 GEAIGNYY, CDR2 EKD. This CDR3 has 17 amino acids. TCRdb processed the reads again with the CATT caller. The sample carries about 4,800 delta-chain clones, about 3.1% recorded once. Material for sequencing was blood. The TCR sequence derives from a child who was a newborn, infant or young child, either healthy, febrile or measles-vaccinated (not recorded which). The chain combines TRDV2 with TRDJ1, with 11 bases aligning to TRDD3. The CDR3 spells CACDTLLGDRGTDKLIF. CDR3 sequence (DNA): TGTGCCTGTGACACCTTACTGGGGGATAGAGGCACCGATAAACTCATCTTT.